This T cell receptor beta chain was profiled in a study of T cell responses to AZD1222 COVID-19 vaccine. Per germline, CDR1 MDHEN and CDR2 SYDVKM. After removal of 5 bases from V and 4 bases from J, the junction contained 7 bases not matched to a gene. The CDR3 covers 15 residues. Sequencing used immunoSEQ multiplex PCR; TCRdb keeps in-frame clones, though not all of them. The sample lists some 130,000 clones, approximately 91% occurring once. Analysis merged second doses at about 4 or about 12 weeks. For this clone: Its antigen is undetermined.

General study results and limits: The study found Spike-specific TCR breadth and depth rose after two AZD1222 doses. White British donors predominated, females outnumbered males, and clonal diversity was possibly underestimated.

The sequence derives from an adult who received the AZD1222 COVID-19 vaccine. Sequencing was performed on peripheral blood, taken 28 days after the second AZD1222 dose. The V call is TRBV28, the J call TRBJ1-2; 10 bases map to TRBD1. The CDR3 DNA sequence: TGTGCCAGCAGTCCCGGGACAGGGGTAGCCTATGGCTACACCTTC. Protein: CASSPGTGVAYGYTF.